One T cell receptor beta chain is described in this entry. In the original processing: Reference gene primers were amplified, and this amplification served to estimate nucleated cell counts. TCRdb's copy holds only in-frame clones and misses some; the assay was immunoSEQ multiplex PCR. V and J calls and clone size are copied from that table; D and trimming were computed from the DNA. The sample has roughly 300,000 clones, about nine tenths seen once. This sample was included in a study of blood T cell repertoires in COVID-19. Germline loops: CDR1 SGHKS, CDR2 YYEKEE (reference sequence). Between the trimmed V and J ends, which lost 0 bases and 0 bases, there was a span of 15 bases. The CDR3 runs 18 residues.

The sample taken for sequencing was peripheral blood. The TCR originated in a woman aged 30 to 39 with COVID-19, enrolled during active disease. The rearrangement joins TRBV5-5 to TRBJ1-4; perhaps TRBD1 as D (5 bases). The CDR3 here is CASSLGSGTGATNEKLFF. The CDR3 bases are TGTGCCAGCAGCTTGGGAAGCGGGACGGGTGCAACTAATGAAAAACTGTTTTTT.